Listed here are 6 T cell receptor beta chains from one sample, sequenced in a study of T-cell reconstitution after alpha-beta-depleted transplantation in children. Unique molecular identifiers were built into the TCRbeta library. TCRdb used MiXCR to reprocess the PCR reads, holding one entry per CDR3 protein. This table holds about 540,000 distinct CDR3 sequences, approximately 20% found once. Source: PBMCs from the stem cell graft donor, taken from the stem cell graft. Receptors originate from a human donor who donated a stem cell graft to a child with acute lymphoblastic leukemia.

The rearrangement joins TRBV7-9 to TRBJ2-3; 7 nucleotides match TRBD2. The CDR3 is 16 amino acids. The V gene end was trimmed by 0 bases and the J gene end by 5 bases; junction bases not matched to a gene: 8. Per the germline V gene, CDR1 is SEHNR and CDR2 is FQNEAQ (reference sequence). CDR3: CASSLARGTKGDTQYF. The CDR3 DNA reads TGTGCCAGCAGCTTAGCGCGAGGGACTAAGGGAGATACGCAGTATTTT.

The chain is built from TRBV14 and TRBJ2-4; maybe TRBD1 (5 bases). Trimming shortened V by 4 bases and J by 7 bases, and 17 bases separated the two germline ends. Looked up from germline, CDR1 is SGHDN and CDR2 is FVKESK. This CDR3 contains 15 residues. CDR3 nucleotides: TGTGCCAGCAGCCCGAGGACAACTAACGGGAACATTCAGTACTTC. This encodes CASSPRTTNGNIQYF. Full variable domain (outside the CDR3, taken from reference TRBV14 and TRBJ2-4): EAGVTQFPSHSVIEKGQTVTLRCDPISGHDNLYWYRRVMGKEIKFLLHFVKESKQDESGMPNNRFLAERTGGTYSTLKVQPAELEDSGVYFCASSPRTTNGNIQYFGAGTRLSVL.

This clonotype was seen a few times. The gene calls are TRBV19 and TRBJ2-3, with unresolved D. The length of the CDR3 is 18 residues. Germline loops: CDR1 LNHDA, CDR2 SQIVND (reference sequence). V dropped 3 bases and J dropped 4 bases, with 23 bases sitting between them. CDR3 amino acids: CASSILVGRSPDADTQYF. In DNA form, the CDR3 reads TGTGCCAGTAGTATCCTGGTGGGCAGGAGCCCTGATGCAGATACGCAGTATTTT.

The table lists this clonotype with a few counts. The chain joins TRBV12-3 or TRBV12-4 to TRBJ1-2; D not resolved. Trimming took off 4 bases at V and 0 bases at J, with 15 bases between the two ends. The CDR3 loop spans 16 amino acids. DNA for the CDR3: TGTGCCAGCAGTTCGGGCCACCCTCTAACTAACTATGGCTACACCTTC. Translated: CASSSGHPLTNYGYTF.

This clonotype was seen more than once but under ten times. The CDR3 sequence: CASSGQGNQNIQYF. The CDR3, as DNA: TGTGCCAGCAGCGGACAGGGAAATCAAAACATTCAGTACTTC. J is TRBJ2-4 and V is TRBV9; 7 nucleotides line up with TRBD1. The V gene end was trimmed by 3 bases and the J gene end by 5 bases; junction bases not matched to a gene: 5. The germline gives CDR1 SGDLS, CDR2 YYNGEE. CDR3 length equals 14 residues.

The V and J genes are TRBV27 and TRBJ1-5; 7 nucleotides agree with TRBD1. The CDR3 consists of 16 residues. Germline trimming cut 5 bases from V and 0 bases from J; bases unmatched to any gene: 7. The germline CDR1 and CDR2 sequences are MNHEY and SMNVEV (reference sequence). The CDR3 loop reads CASSRAGGYSNQPQHF. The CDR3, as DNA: TGTGCCAGCAGTAGGGCAGGGGGATATAGCAATCAGCCCCAGCATTTT.